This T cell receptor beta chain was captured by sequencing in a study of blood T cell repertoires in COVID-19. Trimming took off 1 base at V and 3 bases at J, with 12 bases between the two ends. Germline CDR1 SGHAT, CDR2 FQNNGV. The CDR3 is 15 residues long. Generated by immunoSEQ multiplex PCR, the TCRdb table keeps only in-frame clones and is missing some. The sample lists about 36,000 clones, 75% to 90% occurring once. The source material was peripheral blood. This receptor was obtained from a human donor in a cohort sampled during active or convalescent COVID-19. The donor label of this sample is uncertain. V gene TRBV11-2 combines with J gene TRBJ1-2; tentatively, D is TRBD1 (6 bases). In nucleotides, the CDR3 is TGTGCCAGCAGCTTAGGTACAGGGTTCGACTATGGCTACACCTTC. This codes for CASSLGTGFDYGYTF. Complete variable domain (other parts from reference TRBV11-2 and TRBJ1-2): EAGVAQSPRYKIIEKRQSVAFWCNPISGHATLYWYQQILGQGPKLLIQFQNNGVVDDSQLPKDRFSAERLKGVDSTLKIQPAKLEDSAVYLCASSLGTGFDYGYTFGSGTRLTVV.